The rows below give T cell receptor beta chains drawn from one sample of a study of blood T cell repertoires in COVID-19. Only in-frame clones appear in the TCRdb table, and some are missing; sequencing was by immunoSEQ multiplex PCR. The data hold roughly 190,000 clones, with about 88% observed a single time. The specimen sequenced was PBMCs or T cells enriched from blood (not recorded which). These receptors originate from a woman under 40 who had recovered from COVID-19. Each CDR3 is given with its conserved first and last residue. Rows may omit the clone size; those that give it use once, few, many or a size class.

V gene: TRBV4-1; clone size: few; CDR3 protein: CASSQAPGQTNEKLFF
V gene: TRBV2; clone size: NA; CDR3 protein: CASSEPTRPGRTGELFF
V gene: TRBV7-9; clone size: medium-sized; CDR3 protein: CASSLGQSYSGANVLTF
V gene: TRBV19; clone size: NA; CDR3 protein: CASEAGTYNEQFF
V gene: TRBV30; clone size: NA; CDR3 protein: CAWRTGGSSGNTIYF
V gene: TRBV2; clone size: NA; CDR3 protein: CASSGAKSGSAQYF
V gene: TRBV9; clone size: NA; CDR3 protein: CASSAQGTPGYGYTF
V gene: TRBV11-2; clone size: once; CDR3 protein: CASSRLDRDSPLHF
V gene: TRBV7-3; clone size: NA; CDR3 protein: CASSLTPELAGAGELFF
V gene: TRBV18; clone size: NA; CDR3 protein: CASSPPATGGETQYF
V gene: TRBV19; clone size: NA; CDR3 protein: CASRTIRGGSDGYTF
V gene: TRBV29-1; clone size: NA; CDR3 protein: CSVEDWGLAGESSYEQYF
V gene: TRBV28; clone size: NA; CDR3 protein: CASTLAGESDTQYF
V gene: TRBV28; clone size: NA; CDR3 protein: CASSFNRYNEQFF
V gene: TRBV4-2; clone size: once; CDR3 protein: CASSQARLAGLRGTGELFF
V gene: TRBV10-3; clone size: NA; CDR3 protein: CAISQGSSEAFF
V gene: TRBV29-1; clone size: few; CDR3 protein: CSVKPGNTEAFF
V gene: TRBV3-1/TRBV3-2; clone size: NA; CDR3 protein: CASSQGEGNVAFF
V gene: TRBV5-1; clone size: NA; CDR3 protein: CASSPGGARANYGYTF
V gene: TRBV25-1; clone size: NA; CDR3 protein: CASSEDRRTNYGYTF
V gene: TRBV10-3; clone size: NA; CDR3 protein: CAISESGTGGGQPQHF
V gene: TRBV24-1; clone size: NA; CDR3 protein: CATRNDLRTEAFF
V gene: TRBV6-1; clone size: NA; CDR3 protein: CASSEEDRTTEAFF
V gene: TRBV6-6; clone size: NA; CDR3 protein: CASSSSGALLEQYF
V gene: TRBV12-3/TRBV12-4; clone size: NA; CDR3 protein: CASSRTGAGELFF
V gene: TRBV28; clone size: NA; CDR3 protein: CASSTPAGEETQYF
V gene: TRBV29-1; clone size: NA; CDR3 protein: CSGDSGGGYTF
V gene: TRBV6-6; clone size: few; CDR3 protein: CASSQARPRAVSPLHF
V gene: TRBV30; clone size: few; CDR3 protein: CAWTTSWGNTIYF
V gene: TRBV19; clone size: NA; CDR3 protein: CASSPGGTYTGELFF
V gene: TRBV28; clone size: NA; CDR3 protein: CASRPGTGAVDF
V gene: TRBV29-1; clone size: NA; CDR3 protein: CSVDSGSGYGYTF
V gene: TRBV30; clone size: NA; CDR3 protein: CAWSGGADYGYTF
V gene: TRBV20-1; clone size: NA; CDR3 protein: CSASRRTGPGDTQYF
V gene: TRBV4-2; clone size: once; CDR3 protein: CASLQNHRGSYNEQFF